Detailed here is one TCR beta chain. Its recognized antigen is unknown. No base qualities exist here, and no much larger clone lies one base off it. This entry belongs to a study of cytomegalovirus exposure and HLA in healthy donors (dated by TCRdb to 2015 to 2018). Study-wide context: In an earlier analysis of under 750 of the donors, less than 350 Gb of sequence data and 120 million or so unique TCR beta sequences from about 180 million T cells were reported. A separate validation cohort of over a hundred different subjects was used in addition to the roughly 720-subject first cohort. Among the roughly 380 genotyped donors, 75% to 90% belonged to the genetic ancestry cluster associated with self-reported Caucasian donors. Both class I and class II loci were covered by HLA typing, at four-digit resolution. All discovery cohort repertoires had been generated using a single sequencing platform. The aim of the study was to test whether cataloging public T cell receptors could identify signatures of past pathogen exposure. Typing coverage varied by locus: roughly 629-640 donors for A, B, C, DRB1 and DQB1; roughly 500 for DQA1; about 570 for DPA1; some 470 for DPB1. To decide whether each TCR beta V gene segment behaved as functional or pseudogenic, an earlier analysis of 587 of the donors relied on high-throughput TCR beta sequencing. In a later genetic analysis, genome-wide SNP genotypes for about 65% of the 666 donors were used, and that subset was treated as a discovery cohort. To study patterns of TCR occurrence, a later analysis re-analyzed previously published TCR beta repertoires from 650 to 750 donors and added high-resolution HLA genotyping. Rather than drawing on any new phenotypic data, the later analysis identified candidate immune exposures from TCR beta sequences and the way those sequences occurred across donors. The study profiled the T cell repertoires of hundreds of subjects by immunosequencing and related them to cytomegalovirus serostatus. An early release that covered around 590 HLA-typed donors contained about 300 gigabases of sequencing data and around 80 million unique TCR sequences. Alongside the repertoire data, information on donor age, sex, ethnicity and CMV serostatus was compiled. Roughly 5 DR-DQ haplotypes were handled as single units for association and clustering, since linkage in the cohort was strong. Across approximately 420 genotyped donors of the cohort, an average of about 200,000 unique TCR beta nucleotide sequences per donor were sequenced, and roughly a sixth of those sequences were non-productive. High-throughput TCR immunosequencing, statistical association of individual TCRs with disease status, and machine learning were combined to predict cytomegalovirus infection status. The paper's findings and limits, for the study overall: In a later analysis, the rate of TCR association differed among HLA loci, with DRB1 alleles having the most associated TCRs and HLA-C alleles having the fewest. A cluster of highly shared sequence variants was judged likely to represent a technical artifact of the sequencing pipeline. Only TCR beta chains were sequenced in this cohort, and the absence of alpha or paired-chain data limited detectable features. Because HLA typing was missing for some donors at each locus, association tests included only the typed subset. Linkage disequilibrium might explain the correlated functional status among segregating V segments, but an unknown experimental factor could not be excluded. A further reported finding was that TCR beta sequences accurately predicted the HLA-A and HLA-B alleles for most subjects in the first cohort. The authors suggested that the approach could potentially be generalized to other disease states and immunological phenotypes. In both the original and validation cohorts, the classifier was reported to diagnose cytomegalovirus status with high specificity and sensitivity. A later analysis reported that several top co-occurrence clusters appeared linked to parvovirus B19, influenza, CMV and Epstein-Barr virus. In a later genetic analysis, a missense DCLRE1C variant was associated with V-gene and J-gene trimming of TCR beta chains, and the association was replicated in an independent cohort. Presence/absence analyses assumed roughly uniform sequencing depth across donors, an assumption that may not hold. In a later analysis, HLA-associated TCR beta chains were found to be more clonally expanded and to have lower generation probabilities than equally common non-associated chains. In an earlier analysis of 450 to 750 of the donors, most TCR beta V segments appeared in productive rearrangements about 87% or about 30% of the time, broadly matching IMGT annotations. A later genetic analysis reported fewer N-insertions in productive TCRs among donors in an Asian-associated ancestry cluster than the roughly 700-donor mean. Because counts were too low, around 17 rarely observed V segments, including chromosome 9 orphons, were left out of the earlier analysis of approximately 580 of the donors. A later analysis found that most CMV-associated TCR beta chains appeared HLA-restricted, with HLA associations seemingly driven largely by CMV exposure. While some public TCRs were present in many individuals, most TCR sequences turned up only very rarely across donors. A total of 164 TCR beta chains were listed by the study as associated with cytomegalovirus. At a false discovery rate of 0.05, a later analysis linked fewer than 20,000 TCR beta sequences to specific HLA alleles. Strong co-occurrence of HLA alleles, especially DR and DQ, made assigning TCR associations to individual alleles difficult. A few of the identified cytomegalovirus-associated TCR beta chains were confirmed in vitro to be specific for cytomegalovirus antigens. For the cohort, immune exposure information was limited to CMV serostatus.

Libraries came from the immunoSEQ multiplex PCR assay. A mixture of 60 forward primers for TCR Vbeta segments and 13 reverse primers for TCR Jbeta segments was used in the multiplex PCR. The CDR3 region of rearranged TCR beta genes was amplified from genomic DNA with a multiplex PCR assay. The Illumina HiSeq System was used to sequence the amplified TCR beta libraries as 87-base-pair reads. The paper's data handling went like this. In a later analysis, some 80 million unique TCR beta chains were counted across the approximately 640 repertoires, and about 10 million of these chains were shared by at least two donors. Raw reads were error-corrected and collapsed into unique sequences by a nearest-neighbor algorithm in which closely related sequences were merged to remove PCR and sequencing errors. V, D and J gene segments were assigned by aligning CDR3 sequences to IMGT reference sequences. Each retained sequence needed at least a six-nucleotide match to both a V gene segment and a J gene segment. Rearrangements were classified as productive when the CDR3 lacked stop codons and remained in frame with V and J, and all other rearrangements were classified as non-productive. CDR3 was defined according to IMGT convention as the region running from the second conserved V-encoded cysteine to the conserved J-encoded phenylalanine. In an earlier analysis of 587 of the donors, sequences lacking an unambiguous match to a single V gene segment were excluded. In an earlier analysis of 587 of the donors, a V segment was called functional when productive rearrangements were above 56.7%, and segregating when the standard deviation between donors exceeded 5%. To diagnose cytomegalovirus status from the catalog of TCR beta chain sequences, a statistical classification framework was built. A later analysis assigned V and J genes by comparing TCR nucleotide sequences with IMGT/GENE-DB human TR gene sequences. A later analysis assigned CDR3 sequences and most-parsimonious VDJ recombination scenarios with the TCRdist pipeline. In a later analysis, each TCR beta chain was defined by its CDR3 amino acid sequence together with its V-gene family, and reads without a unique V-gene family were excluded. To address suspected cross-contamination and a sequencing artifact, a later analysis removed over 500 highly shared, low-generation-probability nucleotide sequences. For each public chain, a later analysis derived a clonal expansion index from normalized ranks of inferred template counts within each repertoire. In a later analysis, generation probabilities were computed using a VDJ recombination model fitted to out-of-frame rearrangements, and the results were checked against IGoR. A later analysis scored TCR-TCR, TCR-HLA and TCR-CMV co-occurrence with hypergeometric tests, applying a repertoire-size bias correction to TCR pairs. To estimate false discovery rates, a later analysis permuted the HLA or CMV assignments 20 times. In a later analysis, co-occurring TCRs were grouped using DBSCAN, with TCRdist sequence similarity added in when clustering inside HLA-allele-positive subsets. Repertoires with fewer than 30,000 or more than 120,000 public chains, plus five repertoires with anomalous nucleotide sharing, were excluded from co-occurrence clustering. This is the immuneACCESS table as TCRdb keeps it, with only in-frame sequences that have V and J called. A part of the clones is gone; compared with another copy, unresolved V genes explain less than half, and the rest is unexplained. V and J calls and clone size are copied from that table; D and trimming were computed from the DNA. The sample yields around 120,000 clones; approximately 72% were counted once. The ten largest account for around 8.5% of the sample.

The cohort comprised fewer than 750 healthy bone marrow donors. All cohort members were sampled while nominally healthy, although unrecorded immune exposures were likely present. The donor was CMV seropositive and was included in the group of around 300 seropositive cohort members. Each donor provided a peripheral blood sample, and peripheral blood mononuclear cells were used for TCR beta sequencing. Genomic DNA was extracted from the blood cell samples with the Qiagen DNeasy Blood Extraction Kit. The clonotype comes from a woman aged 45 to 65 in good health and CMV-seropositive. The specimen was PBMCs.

The CDR3 amino acid sequence is: CASSQDGDSNQPQHF. The nucleotides read TGCGCCAGCAGCCAAGACGGAGATAGCAATCAGCCCCAGCATTTT. Here the chain combines TRBV4-1 and TRBJ1-5, with an unclear D gene assignment. The germline V gene yields MGHRA for CDR1 and YSYEKL for CDR2. Reading from cysteine to phenylalanine, the CDR3 counts 15 amino acids. Only the CDR3 region is kept as DNA, spanning 45 bases read in frame from base 1. V sheds 0 bases and J sheds 0 bases, leaving 6 bases between their ends.